The clone carrying this T cell receptor (beta chain) was observed at least ten times. Its antigen is undetermined. Trimming took off 5 bases at V and 0 bases at J, with 11 bases between the two ends. Germline CDR1 is SGHTA and CDR2 is FQGTGA. CDR3 size: 15 residues. The data are from a study of CD8 T cells in ankylosing spondylitis. TCRdb re-called the 5' RACE reads with MiXCR, one entry per CDR3 protein. The data hold about 130,000 distinct CDR3 sequences, with approximately 7.4% observed a single time. Regarding the study as a whole: According to the report, clones linked to the disease were significantly enriched in matched synovial fluid samples taken from ankylosing spondylitis patients. What seemed typical of ankylosing spondylitis blood was a TCR beta motif built from eight highly homologous variants.

The J gene is TRBJ2-1, the V gene TRBV7-3, with D possibly being TRBD1 (6 bases). The sequence derives from a female donor with ankylosing spondylitis or in good health (not recorded which). The sequenced sample consisted of blood, either unsorted or a sorted T cell fraction (not recorded which). The CDR3 nucleotides read TGTGCCAGCAGCACAACAGGGAGCTCCTACAATGAGCAGTTCTTC. Translated, it gives CASSTTGSSYNEQFF.